The 17 T cell receptor beta chains presented below share a single source sample, sequenced in a study of blood T cell repertoires in COVID-19. Clones were sequenced by immunoSEQ multiplex PCR, and TCRdb holds only the in-frame ones, with some missing. The sample has more than 85,000 clones, 70% to 90% seen once. Specimen: peripheral blood. These receptors were obtained from a man in his forties or fifties with COVID-19, enrolled during active disease.

The J gene is TRBJ2-2, the V gene TRBV14; TRBD2 might be the D (5 bases). Germline V gene lookup returns CDR1 SGHDN and CDR2 FVKESK. The V and J ends lost 4 bases and 7 bases respectively, with 13 bases between them. This CDR3 spans 14 amino acids. The DNA of the CDR3 is TGTGCCAGCAGCCTCAATTTGGGGAGCGGGGAGCTGTTTTTT. This encodes CASSLNLGSGELFF.

The V call is TRBV27, the J call TRBJ2-5; 11 bases map to TRBD1. The V and J ends lost 6 bases and 4 bases, in that order; junction bases with no gene match: 10. CDR3 length: 16 amino acids. Germline CDR1 is MNHEY and CDR2 is SMNVEV (reference sequence). The CDR3 spells CASRRSGTGGRETQYF. CDR3 nucleotides: TGTGCCAGCAGGCGATCCGGGACAGGGGGGAGAGAGACCCAGTACTTC.

DNA for the CDR3: TGTGCCAGCAGCGTATCCCCGGGAAATGGTGAAGCTTTCTTT. It translates to CASSVSPGNGEAFF. The chain combines TRBV9 with TRBJ1-1; D gene ambiguous. Trimming pared 1 base from V and 7 bases from J, leaving 14 bases between. Per germline, CDR1 SGDLS and CDR2 YYNGEE. The CDR3 runs to 14 residues. Filled out from reference TRBV9 and TRBJ1-1, the complete variable domain reads DSGVTQTPKHLITATGQRVTLRCSPRSGDLSVYWYQQSLDQGLQFLIQYYNGEERAKGNILERFSAQQFPDLHSELNLSSLELGDSALYFCASSVSPGNGEAFFGQGTRLTVV.

The chain links TRBV9 to TRBJ1-5; perhaps TRBD1 as D (5 bases). The CDR3 is 14 amino acids. The V and J ends lost 1 base and 1 base respectively, with 6 bases between them. Germline V gives CDR1 SGDLS, CDR2 YYNGEE. The CDR3 loop reads CASSVQGSNQPQHF. The CDR3 DNA follows: TGTGCCAGCAGCGTACAGGGAAGCAATCAGCCCCAGCATTTT.

This sequence joins TRBV6-5 and TRBJ2-1; possible D gene TRBD2, 5 bases. Germline V gene data show CDR1 as MNHEY and CDR2 as SVGAGI. The CDR3 is 13 amino acids. V was shortened by 7 bases and J by 3 bases, with 10 bases between the two germline ends. For the CDR3, the DNA is TGTGCCAGCACAACTAGGTACTACAATGAGCAGTTCTTC. This translates into CASTTRYYNEQFF.

The chain is built from TRBV29-1 and TRBJ1-2; a possible D gene is TRBD1 (5 bases). Trimming stripped 5 bases from V and 8 bases from J, with 15 bases between. This CDR3 is built from 12 residues. Germline values: CDR1 SQVTM, CDR2 ANQGSEA. Here the CDR3 DNA reads TGCAGCGTTTCCGAACGGACAAGAGGCTACACCTTC. Translated: CSVSERTRGYTF.

This clone was seen at least ten times. The CDR3 DNA reads TGCGCCAGCAGCCAAGATTGGGACACCTTAACCTACAATGAGCAGTTCTTC. Translation: CASSQDWDTLTYNEQFF. The chain links TRBV4-3 to TRBJ2-1; D is possibly TRBD1 (6 bases). The CDR3 has 17 residues. V shed 0 bases and J shed 2 bases, with 14 bases lying between them. CDR1 LGHNA and CDR2 YSLEER come from the germline V gene.

J is TRBJ1-2 and V is TRBV18; 8 nucleotides match TRBD1. Germline V gives CDR1 KGHSH, CDR2 LQKENI. The CDR3 is 15 residues long. Unmatched junction bases numbered 5, after V lost 3 bases and J lost 2 bases. CDR3 sequence: CASSPPTGANYGYTF. The DNA of the CDR3 is TGTGCCAGCTCACCCCCGACAGGGGCAAACTATGGCTACACCTTC. Full variable domain (rest looked up from reference TRBV18 and TRBJ1-2): NAGVMQNPRHLVRRRGQEARLRCSPMKGHSHVYWYRQLPEEGLKFMVYLQKENIIDESGMPKERFSAEFPKEGPSILRIQQVVRGDSAAYFCASSPPTGANYGYTFGSGTRLTVV.

V and J are TRBV6-5 and TRBJ2-7, with 9 bases aligning to TRBD1. V lost 8 bases and J lost 2; bases outside the gene matches: 10. The germline CDR1 and CDR2 sequences are MNHEY and SVGAGI. The CDR3 is 15 residues long. The CDR3, as DNA: TGTGCCAGCCGCGTTTCCGGGACAGGGACCTACGAGCAGTACTTC. Encoded protein: CASRVSGTGTYEQYF.

Remarks on this clone: The sample has other DNA sequences that encode this CDR3 too. CDR3 residues: CAWSVRDNQPQHF. The CDR3 bases are TGTGCCTGGAGTGTACGCGACAATCAGCCCCAGCATTTT. This chain connects TRBV30 to TRBJ1-5, with D hard to call. The germline V and J ends were trimmed by 0 bases and 3 bases, with 6 bases remaining between them. Germline assignment: CDR1 GTSNPN and CDR2 SVGIG (reference sequence). This CDR3 spans 13 amino acids.

The CDR3 loop reads CASSLLAGVLDTQYF. In nucleotides, the CDR3 is TGTGCCAGCAGCTTACTAGCGGGGGTTTTAGATACGCAGTATTTT. The chain couples TRBV11-2 to TRBJ2-3; 10 bases match TRBD2. The V and J ends lost 2 bases and 5 bases, in that order; junction bases with no gene match: 4. This CDR3 spans 15 amino acids. Germline V lookup: CDR1 SGHAT, CDR2 FQNNGV.

The chain joins TRBV10-2 to TRBJ2-5; 7 bases map to TRBD2. The V and J ends lost 8 bases and 5 bases, in that order; junction bases with no gene match: 2. Germline-derived CDR1 and CDR2 are WSHSY and SAAADI. This CDR3 comprises 11 residues. DNA for the CDR3: TGCGCCAGCGGGGAGGGGGAGACCCAGTACTTC. It translates to CASGEGETQYF.

The chain is built from TRBV5-1 and TRBJ2-3; TRBD1 aligns across 9 bases. Trimming removed 4 bases from V and 4 bases from J; junction bases left unmatched: 4. This CDR3 is 14 amino acids long. CDR1 SGHRS and CDR2 YFSETQ come from the germline V gene. The CDR3 DNA sequence: TGCGCCAGCAGCCCCGACAGGGGGTCAGATACGCAGTATTTT. It specifies CASSPDRGSDTQYF.

CDR3: CASSDRGRYTEAFF. CDR3 nucleotides: TGTGCCAGCAGCGACAGGGGGCGGTACACTGAAGCTTTCTTT. This chain joins TRBV7-2 and TRBJ1-1, with TRBD1 matching 10 bases. In germline, CDR1 is SGHTA, CDR2 FQGNSA. The CDR3 sequence is 14 residues long. Trimming took 5 bases from V and 3 from J; bases not matched to a gene: 3.

This clone is a singleton in its sample. V usage is TRBV2 and J usage is TRBJ1-5; D is unresolved. V was shortened by 8 bases and J by 6 bases, with 14 bases between the two germline ends. The CDR3 has 13 amino acids. CDR1 SNHLY and CDR2 FYNNEI come from the germline V gene. This CDR3 is CASRLMIPQPQHF. The DNA for the CDR3 is TGTGCCAGCCGTCTAATGATCCCTCAGCCCCAGCATTTT.

The J gene is TRBJ2-7, the V gene TRBV29-1; unclear D gene. V dropped 5 bases and J dropped 5 bases, with 13 bases sitting between them. The CDR3 extends over 12 amino acids. CDR1 is SQVTM, CDR2 ANQGSEA, per germline. The CDR3 loop reads CSVLPPGNEQYF. CDR3 DNA: TGCAGCGTTTTGCCCCCGGGTAACGAGCAGTACTTC.

V and J are TRBV5-5 and TRBJ1-1; TRBD1 matches 10 bases. The CDR3 is made up of 19 amino acids. V shed 0 bases and J 0 bases; nucleotides not matched to a gene: 11. Germline V gene sequence: CDR1 SGHKS, CDR2 YYEKEE (reference sequence). CDR3 nucleotides: TGTGCCAGCAGCTTGGTCCCGGGACAGGGGTGGGCCTTGAACACTGAAGCTTTCTTT. Residues: CASSLVPGQGWALNTEAFF.